This TCR beta chain was found in a study of breast tumors, draining lymph nodes, adjacent tissues. Using its own MiXCR run on the multiplex PCR reads, TCRdb lists one record per CDR3 protein. The table records about 140,000 distinct CDR3 sequences, 20% to 25% of them present only once. CDR1 is LNHDA, CDR2 SQIVND, per germline (reference sequence). V gave up 8 bases and J gave up 3 bases, with 13 bases separating them. This CDR3 has 14 residues. Only a few counts were recorded for this clonotype. Its antigen is undetermined. Axillary draining lymph nodes of breast cancer patients supplied the node samples. General study points: Tumor TCR diversity was below lymph nodes but above nontumor tissue. Luminal-like breast cancer showed significantly greater tumor-nontumor repertoire similarity than basal-like breast cancer did. Findings are consistent with lymph node origin and intratumoral expansion of most tumor T cells. Tumor T cell lymph node origin was a supported hypothesis, not proven.

The sequence derives from a female donor with breast cancer. Some clones in this sample may be carry-over from other donors' samples. This sequence joins TRBV19 and TRBJ2-2; TRBD1 might be the D (5 bases). Sequencing input: axillary lymph node tissue. CDR3 DNA: TGTGCCAGTGAAGGGAAAGGGGACACCGGGGAGCTGTTTTTT. Its protein product is CASEGKGDTGELFF. Drawing the rest from reference TRBV19 and TRBJ2-2, the complete variable domain is DGGITQSPKYLFRKEGQNVTLSCEQNLNHDAMYWYRQDPGQGLRLIYYSQIVNDFQKGDIAEGYSVSREKKESFPLTVTSAQKNPTAFYLCASEGKGDTGELFFGEGSRLTVL.